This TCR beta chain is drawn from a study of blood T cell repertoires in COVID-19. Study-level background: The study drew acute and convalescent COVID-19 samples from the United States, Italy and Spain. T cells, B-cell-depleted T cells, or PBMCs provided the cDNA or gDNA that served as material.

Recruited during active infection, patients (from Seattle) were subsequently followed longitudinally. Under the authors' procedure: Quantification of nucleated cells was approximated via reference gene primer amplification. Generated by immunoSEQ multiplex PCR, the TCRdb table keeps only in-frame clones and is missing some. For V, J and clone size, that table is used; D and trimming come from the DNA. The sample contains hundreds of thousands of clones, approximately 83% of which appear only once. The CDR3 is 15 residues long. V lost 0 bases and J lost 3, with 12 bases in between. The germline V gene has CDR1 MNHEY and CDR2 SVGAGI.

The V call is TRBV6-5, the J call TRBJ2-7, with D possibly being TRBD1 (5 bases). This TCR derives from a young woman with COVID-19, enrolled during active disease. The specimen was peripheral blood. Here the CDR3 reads CASSYSAQVNYEQYF. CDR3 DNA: TGTGCCAGCAGTTACTCAGCACAGGTGAACTACGAGCAGTACTTC.